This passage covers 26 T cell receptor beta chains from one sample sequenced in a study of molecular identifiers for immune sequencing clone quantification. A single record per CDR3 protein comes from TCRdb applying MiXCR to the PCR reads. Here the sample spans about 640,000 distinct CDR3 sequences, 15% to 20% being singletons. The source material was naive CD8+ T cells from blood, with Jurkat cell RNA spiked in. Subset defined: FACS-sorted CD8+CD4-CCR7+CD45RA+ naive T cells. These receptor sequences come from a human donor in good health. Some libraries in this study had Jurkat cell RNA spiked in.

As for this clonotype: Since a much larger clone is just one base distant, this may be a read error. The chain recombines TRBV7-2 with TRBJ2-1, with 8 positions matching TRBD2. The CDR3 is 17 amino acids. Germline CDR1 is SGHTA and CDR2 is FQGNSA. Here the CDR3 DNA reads TGTGCCAGCAGCCCGAAGCCGGGGGGGGGCCCCTACAATGGGCAGTTCTTC. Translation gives CASSPKPGGGPYNGQFF.

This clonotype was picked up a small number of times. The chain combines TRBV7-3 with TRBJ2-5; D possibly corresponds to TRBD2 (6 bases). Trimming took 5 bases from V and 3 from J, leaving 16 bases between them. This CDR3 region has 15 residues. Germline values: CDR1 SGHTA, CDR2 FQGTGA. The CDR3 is CASSAEGTSEETQYF. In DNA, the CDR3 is TGTGCCAGCAGCGCCGAAGGGACTTCGGAAGAGACCCAGTACTTC.

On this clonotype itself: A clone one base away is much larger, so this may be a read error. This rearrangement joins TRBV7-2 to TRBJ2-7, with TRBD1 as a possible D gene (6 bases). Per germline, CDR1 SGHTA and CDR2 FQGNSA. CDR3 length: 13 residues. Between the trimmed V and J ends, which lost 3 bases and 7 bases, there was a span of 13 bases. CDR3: CASSFQGRGEQYF. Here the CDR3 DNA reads TGTGCCAGCAGCTTCCAGGGCAGGGGTGAGCAGTACTTC. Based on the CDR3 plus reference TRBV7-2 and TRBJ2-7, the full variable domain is GAGVSQSPSNKVTEKGKDVELRCDPISGHTALYWYRQSLGQGLEFLIYFQGNSAPDKSGLPSDRFSAERTGGSVSTLTIQRTQQEDSAVYLCASSFQGRGEQYFGPGTRLTVT.

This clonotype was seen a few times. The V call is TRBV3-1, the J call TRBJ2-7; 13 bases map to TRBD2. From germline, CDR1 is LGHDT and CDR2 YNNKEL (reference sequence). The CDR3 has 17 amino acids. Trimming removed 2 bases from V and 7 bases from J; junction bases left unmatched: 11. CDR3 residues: CASSQKGLAGPFGEQYF. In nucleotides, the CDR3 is TGTGCCAGCAGCCAAAAGGGACTAGCGGGACCCTTTGGGGAGCAGTACTTC.

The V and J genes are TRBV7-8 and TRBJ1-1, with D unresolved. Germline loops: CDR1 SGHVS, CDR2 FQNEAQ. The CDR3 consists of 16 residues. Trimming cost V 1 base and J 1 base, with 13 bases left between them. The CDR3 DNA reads TGTGCCAGCAGCTTAGGGGCAGGTATAGGGAACACTGAAGCTTTCTTT. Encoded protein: CASSLGAGIGNTEAFF.

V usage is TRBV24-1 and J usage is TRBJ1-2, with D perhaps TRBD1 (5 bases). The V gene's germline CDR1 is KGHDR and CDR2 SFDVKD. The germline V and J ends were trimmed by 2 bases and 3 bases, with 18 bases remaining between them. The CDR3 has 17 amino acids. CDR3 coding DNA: TGTGCCACCAGTGATTCAGGGCAGGGCGGAGCTGACTATGGCTACACCTTC. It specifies CATSDSGQGGADYGYTF.

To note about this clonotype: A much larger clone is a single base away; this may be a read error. CDR3 coding DNA: TGTGCCAGCAGCGCAGCCGCTGAAGCTTTCTTT. It translates to CASSAAAEAFF. This chain joins TRBV5-3 and TRBJ1-1, with D uncertain. TRBV5-3 is known as an ORF, though its function is uncertain. This CDR3 spans 11 amino acids. V was pared by 8 bases and J by 6 bases, with 11 bases between.

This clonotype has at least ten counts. The CDR3 DNA follows: TGCAGTGCTTCACAGTTGAACACTGAAGCTTTCTTT. Protein product: CSASQLNTEAFF. J is TRBJ1-1 and V is TRBV20-1; no definite D call. The CDR3 loop spans 12 amino acids. V lost 5 bases and J 0 bases, leaving 7 bases between the germline ends. CDR1 and CDR2 from the germline V gene are DFQATT and SNEGSKA (reference sequence).

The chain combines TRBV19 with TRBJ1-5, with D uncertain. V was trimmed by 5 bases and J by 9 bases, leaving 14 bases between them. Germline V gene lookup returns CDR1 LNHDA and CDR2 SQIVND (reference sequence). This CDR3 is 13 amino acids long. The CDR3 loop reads CASSPAVGRPQHF. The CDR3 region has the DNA TGTGCCAGTAGTCCGGCAGTCGGTCGGCCCCAGCATTTT.

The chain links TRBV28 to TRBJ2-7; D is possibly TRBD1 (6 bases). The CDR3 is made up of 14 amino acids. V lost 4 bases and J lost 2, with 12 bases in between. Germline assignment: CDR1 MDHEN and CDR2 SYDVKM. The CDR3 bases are TGTGCCAGCAGTTCCAGACAGGTTGCCTACGAGCAGTACTTC. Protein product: CASSSRQVAYEQYF.

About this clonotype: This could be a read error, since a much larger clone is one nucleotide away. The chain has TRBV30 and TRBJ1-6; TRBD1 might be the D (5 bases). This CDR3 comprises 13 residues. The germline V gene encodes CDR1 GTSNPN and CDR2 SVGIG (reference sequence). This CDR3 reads CASTRGFGSLLHF. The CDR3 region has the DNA TGTGCCTCCACCCGGGGCTTCGGTTCACTCCTCCACTTT.

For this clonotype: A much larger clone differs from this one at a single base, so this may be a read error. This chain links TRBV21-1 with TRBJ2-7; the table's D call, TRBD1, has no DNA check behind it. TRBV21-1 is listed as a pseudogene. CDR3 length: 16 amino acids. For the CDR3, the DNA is TGTGCCAGCAGCCCCCGGGGTAGCTGTTGCTCCTACGAGCAGTACTTC. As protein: CASSPRGSCCSYEQYF.

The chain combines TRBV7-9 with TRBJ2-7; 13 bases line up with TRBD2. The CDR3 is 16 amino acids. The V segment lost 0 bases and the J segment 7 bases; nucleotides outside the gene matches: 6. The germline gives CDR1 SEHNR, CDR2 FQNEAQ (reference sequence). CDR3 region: CASSLAETSGRQEQYF. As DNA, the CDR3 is TGTGCCAGCAGCTTAGCTGAGACTAGCGGGAGGCAAGAGCAGTACTTC.

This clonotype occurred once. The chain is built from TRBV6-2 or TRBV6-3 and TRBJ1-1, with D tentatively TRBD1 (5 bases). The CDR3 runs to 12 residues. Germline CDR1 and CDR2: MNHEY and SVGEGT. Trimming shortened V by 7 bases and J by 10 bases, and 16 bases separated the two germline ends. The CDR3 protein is CASNQGTEGAFF. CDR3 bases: TGTGCCAGCAACCAAGGGACGGAAGGAGCTTTCTTT.

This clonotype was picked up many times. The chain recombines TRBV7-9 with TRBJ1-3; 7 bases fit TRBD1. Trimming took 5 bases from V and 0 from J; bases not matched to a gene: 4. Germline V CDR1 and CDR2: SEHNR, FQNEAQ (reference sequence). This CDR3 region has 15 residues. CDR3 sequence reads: CASSMTGSSGNTIYF. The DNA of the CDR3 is TGTGCCAGCAGCATGACAGGGAGCTCTGGAAACACCATATATTTT.

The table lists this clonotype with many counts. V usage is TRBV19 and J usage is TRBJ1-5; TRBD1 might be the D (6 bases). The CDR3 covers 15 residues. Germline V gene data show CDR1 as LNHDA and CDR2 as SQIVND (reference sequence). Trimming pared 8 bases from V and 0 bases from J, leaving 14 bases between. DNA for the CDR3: TGTGCCAGTGACGGGACACCCTATAGCAATCAGCCCCAGCATTTT. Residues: CASDGTPYSNQPQHF.

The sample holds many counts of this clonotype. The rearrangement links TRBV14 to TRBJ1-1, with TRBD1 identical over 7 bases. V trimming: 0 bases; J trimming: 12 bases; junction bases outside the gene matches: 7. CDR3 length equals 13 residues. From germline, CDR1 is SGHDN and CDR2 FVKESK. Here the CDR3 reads CASSQDATGRSFF. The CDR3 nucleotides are TGTGCCAGCAGCCAAGATGCGACAGGGAGGTCTTTCTTT.

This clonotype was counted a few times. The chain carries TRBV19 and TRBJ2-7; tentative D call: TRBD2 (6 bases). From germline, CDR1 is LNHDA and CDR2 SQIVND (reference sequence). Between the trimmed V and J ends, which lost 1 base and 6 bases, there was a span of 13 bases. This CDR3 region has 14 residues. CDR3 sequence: CASSIAAGRFEQYF. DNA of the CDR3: TGTGCCAGTAGTATAGCGGCGGGGAGGTTCGAGCAGTACTTC. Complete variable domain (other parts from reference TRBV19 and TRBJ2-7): DGGITQSPKYLFRKEGQNVTLSCEQNLNHDAMYWYRQDPGQGLRLIYYSQIVNDFQKGDIAEGYSVSREKKESFPLTVTSAQKNPTAFYLCASSIAAGRFEQYFGPGTRLTVT.

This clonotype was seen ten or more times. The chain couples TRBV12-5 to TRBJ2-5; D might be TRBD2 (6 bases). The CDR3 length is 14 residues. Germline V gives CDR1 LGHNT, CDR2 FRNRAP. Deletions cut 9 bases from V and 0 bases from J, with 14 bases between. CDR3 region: CASAGTSYQETQYF. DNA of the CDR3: TGTGCTAGCGCCGGGACTTCTTACCAAGAGACCCAGTACTTC.

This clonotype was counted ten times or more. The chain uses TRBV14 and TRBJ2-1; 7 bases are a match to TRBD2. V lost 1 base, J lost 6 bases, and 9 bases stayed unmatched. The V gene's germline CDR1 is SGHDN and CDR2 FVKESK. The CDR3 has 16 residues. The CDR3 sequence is CASSQGRLAKANEQFF. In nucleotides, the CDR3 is TGTGCCAGCAGCCAAGGTCGACTAGCCAAGGCCAATGAGCAGTTCTTC.

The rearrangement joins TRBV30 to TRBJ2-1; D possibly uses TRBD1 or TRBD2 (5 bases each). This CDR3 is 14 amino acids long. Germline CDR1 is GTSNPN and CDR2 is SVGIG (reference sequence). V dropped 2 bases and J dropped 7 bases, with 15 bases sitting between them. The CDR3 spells CAWSLGPRINEQFF. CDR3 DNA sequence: TGTGCCTGGAGTCTGGGACCAAGGATAAATGAGCAGTTCTTC.

CDR3 region: CASSLGGSYTYEQYF. CDR3 DNA sequence: TGTGCCAGCAGCCTAGGGGGGTCCTACACCTACGAGCAGTACTTC. The rearrangement links TRBV12-3 or TRBV12-4 to TRBJ2-7; the D call may be TRBD1 or TRBD2 (6 bases each). This CDR3 region has 15 residues. Trimming left V 6 bases short and J 2 bases short, with 17 bases between.

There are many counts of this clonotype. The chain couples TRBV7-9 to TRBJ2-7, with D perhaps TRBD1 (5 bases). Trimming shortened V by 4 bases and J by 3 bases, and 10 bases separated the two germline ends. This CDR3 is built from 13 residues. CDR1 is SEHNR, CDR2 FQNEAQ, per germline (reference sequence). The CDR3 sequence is CASSSDMSYEQYF. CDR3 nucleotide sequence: TGTGCCAGCAGCTCGGACATGAGCTACGAGCAGTACTTC.

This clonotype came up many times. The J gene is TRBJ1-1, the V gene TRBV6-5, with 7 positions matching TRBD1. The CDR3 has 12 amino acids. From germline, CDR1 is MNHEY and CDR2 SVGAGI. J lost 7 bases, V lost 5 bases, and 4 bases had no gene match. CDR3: CASSLQGFEAFF. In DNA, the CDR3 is TGTGCCAGCAGTCTACAGGGGTTTGAAGCTTTCTTT.

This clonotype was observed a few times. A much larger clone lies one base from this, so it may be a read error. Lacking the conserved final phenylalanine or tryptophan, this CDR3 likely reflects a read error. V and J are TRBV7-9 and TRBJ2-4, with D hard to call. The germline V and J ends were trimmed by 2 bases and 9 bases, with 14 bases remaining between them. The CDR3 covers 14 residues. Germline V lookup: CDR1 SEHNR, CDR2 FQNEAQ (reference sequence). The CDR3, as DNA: TGTGCCAGCAGCTTACCGGACGGTCATAGCATTCAGTACATC. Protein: CASSLPDGHSIQYI.

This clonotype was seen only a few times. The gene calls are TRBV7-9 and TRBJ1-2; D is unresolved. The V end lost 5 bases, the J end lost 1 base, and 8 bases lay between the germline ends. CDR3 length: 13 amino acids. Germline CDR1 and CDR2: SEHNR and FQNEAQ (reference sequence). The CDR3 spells CASSERDNYGYTF. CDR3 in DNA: TGTGCCAGCAGCGAGAGAGATAACTATGGCTACACCTTC.